These T cell receptor beta chains were read from a single sample in a study of human T cells and chemical hapten exposure. TCRdb itself ran the RACE reads through MiXCR, one entry per CDR3 protein. The sample lists approximately 370,000 distinct CDR3 sequences; approximately 5.8% were seen once. The specimen comprised whole blood, sampled in connection with sensitization to the hapten diphenylcyclopropenone (DPC). The origin of the receptors is a woman aged 18-29 years with alopecia areata. Some clones in this sample may be carry-over from other donors' samples. The CDR3 runs from the conserved cysteine through the conserved F or W. Each record gives: D gene, clone size, V gene, J gene, CDR3 DNA, CDR3 protein. D genes are given only for firm matches. Clone size, where shown, is once, few, many, or a class for clones that have expanded.

>TRBD2|many|TRBV7-2|TRBJ2-1
TGTGCCAGCAGCTTATCGGGACTAGCGGGGGGTCGTGAGCAGTTCTTC
CASSLSGLAGGREQFF
>NA|NA|TRBV7-2|TRBJ1-6
TGTGCCAGCAGCGGACAAAGGTCACCCCTCCACTTT
CASSGQRSPLHF
>TRBD1|many|TRBV12-3/TRBV12-4|TRBJ1-1
TGTGCCAGCAGTCGGGACAGCTCACCGGTCATGAACACTGAAGCTTTCTTT
CASSRDSSPVMNTEAFF
>NA|NA|TRBV15|TRBJ1-2
TGTGCCACCGGGGTGATGGCTACCTATGGCTACACCTTC
CATGVMATYGYTF
>NA|NA|TRBV10-3|TRBJ1-5
TGTGCCATCAGTGAGCAGCCAGGTCAGGGGCGGATACGGCATCAGCCCCAGCATTTT
CAISEQPGQGRIRHQPQHF
>NA|few|TRBV19|TRBJ1-2
TGTGCCAGTAGTATAGATCTAGGAACTACGAACTATGGCTACACCTTC
CASSIDLGTTNYGYTF
>NA|NA|TRBV21-1|TRBJ2-4
TGTGCCAGCAGCCGCCGGGTCCGGAGGGCCAAAAACATTCAGTACTTC
CASSRRVRRAKNIQYF
>NA|few|TRBV29-1|TRBJ2-5
TGCAGCGTGGCCGGAGGGGGAAACCAAGAGACCCAGTACTTC
CSVAGGGNQETQYF
>NA|few|TRBV29-1|TRBJ1-6
TGCAGCGTTAGACAGTTCTATAATTCACCCCTCCACTTT
CSVRQFYNSPLHF
>TRBD1|few|TRBV29-1|TRBJ1-2
TGCAGCATGCGGACAGGGGAGGACTATGGCTACACCTTC
CSMRTGEDYGYTF
>TRBD1|few|TRBV2|TRBJ1-2
TGTGCCAGCAGGGCGGACAGGGGGAACCAATATGGCTACACCTTC
CASRADRGNQYGYTF
>TRBD1|few|TRBV20-1|TRBJ2-6
TGCAGTGCTAGTAACACAGGGGCTGGGGCCAACGTCCTGACTTTC
CSASNTGAGANVLTF
>NA|many|TRBV29-1|TRBJ1-1
TGCAGCGTTGGGTACAAATCAGGGCGGGGCACTGAAGCTTTCTTT
CSVGYKSGRGTEAFF
>NA|many|TRBV4-1|TRBJ1-5
TGCGCCAGCAGCCAAAGTGTACTCATGCATCAGCCCCAGCATTTT
CASSQSVLMHQPQHF
>NA|many|TRBV28|TRBJ1-2
TGTGCCAGCAGTTCCCCCCACGACAGTTTCGACTATGGCTACACCTTC
CASSSPHDSFDYGYTF
>NA|many|TRBV6-1|TRBJ2-7
TGTGCCAGCACCCCAGAACCTAGGGTCTACGAGCAGTACTTC
CASTPEPRVYEQYF
>TRBD1|many|TRBV6-6|TRBJ1-6
TGTGCCAGCACCGGAGACAGGGACGGGGTGTATTTT
CASTGDRDGVYF
>TRBD1|many|TRBV6-6|TRBJ1-1
TGTGCCAGCAGCCCGAACAGGGGATCCCGGGGGTTTGAAGCTTTCTTT
CASSPNRGSRGFEAFF
>NA|many|TRBV20-1|TRBJ1-5
TGCAGTGCCCTGACTTATTTCAATCAGCCCCAGCATTTT
CSALTYFNQPQHF
>TRBD1|few|TRBV7-2|TRBJ2-1
TGTGCCAGCAGCTTAGCGGGAGGACAGGGGTTTCTCAATGAGCAGTTCTTC
CASSLAGGQGFLNEQFF
>TRBD1|NA|TRBV7-6|TRBJ2-5
TGTGCCAGCAGCTACGGACAGGGCCTGGAGACCCAGTACTTC
CASSYGQGLETQYF
>NA|many|TRBV6-5|TRBJ2-7
TGTGCCAGCAGTTACTCTTTTACACGAGGAATCCACGAGCAGTACTTC
CASSYSFTRGIHEQYF
>NA|few|TRBV12-3/TRBV12-4|TRBJ2-7
TGTGCCAGCAGTTTAGTCCACAACAGGGACGAGCAGTACTTC
CASSLVHNRDEQYF
>NA|many|TRBV7-2|TRBJ1-2
TGTGCCAGCAGCAGACAGGCGGACGTGTATGGCTACACCTTC
CASSRQADVYGYTF
>TRBD1|NA|TRBV15|TRBJ1-5
TGTGCCACCAGCAAAGGACAGGAGGGTCAGCCCCAGCATTTT
CATSKGQEGQPQHF
>NA|many|TRBV6-2/TRBV6-3|TRBJ1-5
TGTGCCAGCAGTCAGCCTTCTATATTAGGTCAGCCCCAGCATTTT
CASSQPSILGQPQHF
>TRBD1|many|TRBV6-6|TRBJ2-3
TGTGCCAGCAGCCGCACCGGGACAGGGCATGCAGATACGCAGTATTTT
CASSRTGTGHADTQYF
>TRBD1|many|TRBV20-1|TRBJ1-6
TGCAGTGCTAGGGACAGGATGATCTATAATTCACCCCTCCACTTT
CSARDRMIYNSPLHF
>NA|few|TRBV9|TRBJ1-2
TGTGCCAGCAGCGTAGTTCAGGAGCCTTACTATGGCTACACCTTC
CASSVVQEPYYGYTF
>NA|NA|TRBV7-2|TRBJ2-1
TGTGCCAGCAGCCCCGCCCTAGGGGGTTACAATGAGCAGTTCTTC
CASSPALGGYNEQFF
>NA|many|TRBV10-3|TRBJ2-5
TGTGCCATCAGTGAGTTCCAAGAGACCCAGTACTTC
CAISEFQETQYF
>TRBD1|few|TRBV4-3|TRBJ1-6
TGCGCCAGCAGCCAAGCCCTTGAGGCAGGGGGTTCACCCCTCCACTTT
CASSQALEAGGSPLHF
>NA|few|TRBV5-1|TRBJ2-3
TGCGCCAGCGGGGCCCAGGGATGGCGGGCAGATACGCAGTATTTT
CASGAQGWRADTQYF
>NA|few|TRBV7-9|TRBJ2-1
TGTGCCAGCAGCTTGTCCGTGAATGAGCAGTTCTTC
CASSLSVNEQFF
>TRBD1|NA|TRBV6-5|TRBJ2-7
TGTGCCAGCACCCCCCGGGACAGCCGCTACGAGCAGTACTTC
CASTPRDSRYEQYF
>NA|NA|TRBV11-2|TRBJ1-6
TGTGCCAGCAGCTTAGCACGAGGACCCCTCCACTTT
CASSLARGPLHF
>NA|NA|TRBV29-1|TRBJ1-2
TGCAGCGTTGCACAGACAGACTATGGCTACACCTTC
CSVAQTDYGYTF
>NA|NA|TRBV12-3/TRBV12-4|TRBJ2-7
TGTGCCAGCAGATCAAGCCTGGACTACGAGCAGTACTTC
CASRSSLDYEQYF
>NA|few|TRBV5-1|TRBJ1-1
TGCGCCAGCAGCTTGGGGCCAGGGGCTGAAGCTTTCTTT
CASSLGPGAEAFF
>TRBD2|NA|TRBV6-5|TRBJ2-2
TGTGCCAGCAGCCCGAACCGAGCGGGACTCACCACCGGGGAGCTGTTTTTT
CASSPNRAGLTTGELFF
>NA|few|TRBV4-2|TRBJ1-2
TGTGCCAGCAGCCAAGCAACAGTTACTAACTATGGCTACACCTTC
CASSQATVTNYGYTF
>TRBD2|many|TRBV29-1|TRBJ2-1
TGCAGCGCCGGGGGGGCCAATCTCAATGAGCAGTTCTTC
CSAGGANLNEQFF
>NA|few|TRBV18|TRBJ2-7
TGTGCCAGCTCACCATTCGTGGGGGCCGGAGAGGAGCAGTACTTC
CASSPFVGAGEEQYF
>NA|few|TRBV9|TRBJ2-1
TGTGCCAGCAGCGTACGGTTACTGCAAAATGAGCAGTTCTTC
CASSVRLLQNEQFF
>NA|many|TRBV6-2/TRBV6-3|TRBJ2-5
TGTGCCAGCAGTTACACCCGGGGCCGGCCTTTAGAGACCCAGTACTTC
CASSYTRGRPLETQYF
>NA|NA|TRBV20-1|TRBJ1-1
TGCAGTGCTAGCTCGACAGTTACGGGTACTACTGAAGCTTTCTTT
CSASSTVTGTTEAFF